These 11 T cell receptor beta chains were all obtained from the same sample, sequenced in a study of control samples from healthy donors and cancer patients. Sequenced by immunoSEQ multiplex PCR; TCRdb stores in-frame clones only, minus some. The repertoire consists of approximately 210,000 clones, with roughly nine tenths occurring once and the leading ten covering 1.5% to 2%. Sequencing input: blood. The receptor set was obtained from a man in his thirties or forties in good health.

This clone occurred once. V is TRBV19 and J is TRBJ1-1; possible D gene TRBD1, 6 bases. CDR1 and CDR2 (germline): LNHDA, SQIVND (reference sequence). Trimming shortened V by 3 bases and J by 5 bases, and 13 bases separated the two germline ends. This CDR3 contains 14 residues. The CDR3: CASSMWGAQTEAFF. The CDR3 DNA sequence: TGTGCCAGTAGTATGTGGGGGGCGCAAACTGAAGCTTTCTTT.

This clone was seen only once. The genes are TRBV4-1 and TRBJ1-1; 7 nucleotides line up with TRBD1. The CDR3 is made up of 12 amino acids. V shed 4 bases, J shed 6 bases, and the junction held 2 bases outside the gene matches. The germline CDR1 and CDR2 sequences are MGHRA and YSYEKL. This CDR3 reads CASSPGGSEAFF. The DNA for the CDR3 is TGCGCCAGCAGCCCAGGGGGATCTGAAGCTTTCTTT.

The chain combines TRBV7-2 with TRBJ2-1; D ambiguous. The length of the CDR3 is 13 residues. Germline V gives CDR1 SGHTA, CDR2 FQGNSA. V was pared by 4 bases and J by 5 bases, with 9 bases between. The DNA of the CDR3 is TGTGCCAGCAGCTCCCGGGCGGACAATGAGCAGTTCTTC. Encoded protein: CASSSRADNEQFF.

This sequence joins TRBV5-5 and TRBJ2-3, with 12 bases aligning to TRBD2. V was pared by 4 bases and J by 4 bases, with 7 bases of the junction left unmatched. Germline V lookup: CDR1 SGHKS, CDR2 YYEKEE (reference sequence). The CDR3 loop spans 16 amino acids. The DNA of the CDR3 is TGTGCCAGCAGCCGACGGACTAGCGGGGACCCAGATACGCAGTATTTT. Translating gives CASSRRTSGDPDTQYF.

The J gene is TRBJ1-1, the V gene TRBV6-6; 9 nucleotides line up with TRBD1. Germline V lookup: CDR1 MNHNY, CDR2 SVGAGI (reference sequence). The trim removed 5 bases at V and 11 bases at J, leaving 6 bases unmatched. This CDR3 region has 12 residues. CDR3 sequence (DNA): TGTGCCAGCAGTCCCGGGGACAGGGTCGCTTTCTTT. Its protein product is CASSPGDRVAFF.

The J gene is TRBJ2-7, the V gene TRBV11-2; weak D call: TRBD1 (5 bases). Germline assignment: CDR1 SGHAT and CDR2 FQNNGV. The CDR3 runs 15 residues. V shed 5 bases and J shed 5 bases, with 19 bases lying between them. CDR3 bases: TGTGCCAGCAGCCTAGGGGCAGGGCTCCGTAACGAGCAGTACTTC. Its protein is CASSLGAGLRNEQYF.

Worth noting for this clone: This sample also contains other DNA sequences that code for the same CDR3. The rearrangement links TRBV2 to TRBJ2-7; D is ambiguous. The ends were cut back, 5 bases at V and 3 bases at J, with 5 bases in the middle. This CDR3 comprises 11 residues. Germline loops: CDR1 SNHLY, CDR2 FYNNEI. CDR3 sequence (DNA): TGTGCCAGCAGTTCGAGCTACGAGCAGTACTTC. Its translation is CASSSSYEQYF.

The CDR3 region has the DNA TGTGCCAGCAGCTCCACGACAGGGGGGAATGAGCAGTTCTTC. It is translated as CASSSTTGGNEQFF. J is TRBJ2-1 and V is TRBV11-2, with TRBD1 matching over 9 bases. Trimming at V came to 4 bases and at J to 7 bases, leaving 5 bases not matched to a gene. CDR1 and CDR2 (germline): SGHAT, FQNNGV. This CDR3 is 14 amino acids long.

The CDR3 is CASSPNPIATNEKLFF. The CDR3 nucleotides are TGTGCCAGCAGCCCTAATCCGATAGCAACTAATGAAAAACTGTTTTTT. The chain couples TRBV9 to TRBJ1-4, with D uncertain. Trimming removed 4 bases at V and 0 bases at J, with 13 bases between. Per the germline V gene, CDR1 is SGDLS and CDR2 is YYNGEE. There are 16 residues in the CDR3.

This chain uses TRBV2 with TRBJ2-3; weak D call: TRBD2 (5 bases). There are 14 residues in the CDR3. The V gene lost 8 bases and the J gene lost 1 base, with 13 bases spanning the gap. Per the germline V gene, CDR1 is SNHLY and CDR2 is FYNNEI. The CDR3 sequence is CASRPQAGTDTQYF. The DNA of the CDR3 is TGTGCCAGCCGCCCGCAAGCGGGCACAGATACGCAGTATTTT. Combining the CDR3 with reference TRBV2 and TRBJ2-3 gives the whole variable domain EPEVTQTPSHQVTQMGQEVILRCVPISNHLYFYWYRQILGQKVEFLVSFYNNEISEKSEIFDDQFSVERPDGSNFTLKIRSTKLEDSAMYFCASRPQAGTDTQYFGPGTRLTVL.

The chain combines TRBV30 with TRBJ1-1; D uncertain. This CDR3 comprises 12 residues. CDR1 is GTSNPN, CDR2 SVGIG, per germline (reference sequence). V dropped 1 base and J dropped 6 bases, with 9 bases sitting between them. The CDR3 sequence is CAWSEKAPEAFF. In DNA form, the CDR3 reads TGTGCCTGGAGTGAGAAAGCCCCTGAAGCTTTCTTT.